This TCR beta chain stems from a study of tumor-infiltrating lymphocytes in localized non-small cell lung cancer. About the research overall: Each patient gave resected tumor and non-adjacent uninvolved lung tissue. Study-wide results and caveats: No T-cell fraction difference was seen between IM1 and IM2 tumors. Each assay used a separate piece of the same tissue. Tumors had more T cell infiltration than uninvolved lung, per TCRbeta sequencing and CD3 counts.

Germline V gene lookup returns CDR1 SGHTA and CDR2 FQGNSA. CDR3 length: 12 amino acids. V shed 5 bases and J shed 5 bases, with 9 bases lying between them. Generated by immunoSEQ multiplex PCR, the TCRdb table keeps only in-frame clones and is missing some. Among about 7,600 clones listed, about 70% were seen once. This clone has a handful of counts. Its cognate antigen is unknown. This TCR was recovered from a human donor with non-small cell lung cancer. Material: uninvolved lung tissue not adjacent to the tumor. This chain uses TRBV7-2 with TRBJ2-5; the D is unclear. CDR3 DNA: TGTGCCAGCAGCGTGAGTATGGAGACCCAGTACTTC. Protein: CASSVSMETQYF.